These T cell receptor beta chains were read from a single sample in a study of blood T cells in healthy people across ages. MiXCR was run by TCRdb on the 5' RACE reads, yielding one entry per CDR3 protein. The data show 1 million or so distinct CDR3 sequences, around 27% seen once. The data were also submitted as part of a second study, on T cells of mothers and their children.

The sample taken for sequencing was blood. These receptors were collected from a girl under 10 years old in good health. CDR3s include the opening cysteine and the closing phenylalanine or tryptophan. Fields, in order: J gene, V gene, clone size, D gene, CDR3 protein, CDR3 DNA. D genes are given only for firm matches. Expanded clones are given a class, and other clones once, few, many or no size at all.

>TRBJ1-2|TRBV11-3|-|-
CASTRGSFNYGYTF
TGTGCCAGCACGAGGGGGTCTTTTAACTATGGCTACACCTTC
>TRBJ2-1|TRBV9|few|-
CASSEHNEQFF
TGTGCCAGCAGCGAACACAATGAGCAGTTCTTC
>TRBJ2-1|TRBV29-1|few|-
CSVLSPLAQEQFF
TGCAGCGTTCTCTCCCCACTCGCCCAGGAGCAGTTCTTC
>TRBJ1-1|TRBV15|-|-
CATSSPMSEVGVINTEAFF
TGTGCCACCAGCAGTCCCATGAGCGAGGTTGGGGTTATAAACACTGAAGCTTTCTTT
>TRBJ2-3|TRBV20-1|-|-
CSARDFGGPTDTQYF
TGCAGTGCTAGAGATTTCGGGGGACCCACAGATACGCAGTATTTT
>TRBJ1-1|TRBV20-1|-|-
CSAPDGSRAFF
TGCAGTGCTCCAGACGGCAGCCGGGCTTTCTTT
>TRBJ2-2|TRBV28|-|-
CASSLGAANTGELFF
TGTGCCAGCAGTTTAGGGGCAGCGAACACCGGGGAGCTGTTTTTT
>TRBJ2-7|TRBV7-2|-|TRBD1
CASSLAGTGGHEQYF
TGTGCCAGCAGCTTAGCCGGGACAGGGGGGCACGAGCAGTACTTC
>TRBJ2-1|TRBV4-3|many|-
CASSQEASLDNEQFF
TGCGCCAGCAGCCAAGAAGCTTCACTAGACAATGAGCAGTTCTTC
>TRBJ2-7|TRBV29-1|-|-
CSVRAKAYEQYF
TGCAGCGTTCGGGCTAAGGCGTACGAGCAGTACTTC
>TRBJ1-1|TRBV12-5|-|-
CASGLRGAGTEAFF
TGTGCTAGTGGTTTGAGGGGGGCCGGCACTGAAGCTTTCTTT
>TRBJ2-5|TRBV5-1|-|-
CASSLVADGSRAQYF
TGCGCCAGCAGCTTGGTTGCCGACGGCTCCAGGGCCCAGTACTTC
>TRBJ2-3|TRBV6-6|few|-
CASRYRESRDTQYF
TGTGCCAGCAGGTACAGGGAAAGTCGAGATACGCAGTATTTT
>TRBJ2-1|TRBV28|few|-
CASRKTGPGGFF
TGTGCCAGCAGAAAGACAGGCCCCGGGGGGTTCTTC
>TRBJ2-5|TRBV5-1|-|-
CASRGVWETQYF
TGCGCCAGCAGAGGGGTATGGGAGACCCAGTACTTC
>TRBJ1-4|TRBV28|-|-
CASQIRAPLSNEKLFF
TGTGCCAGCCAAATCCGGGCGCCTCTCTCTAATGAAAAACTGTTTTTT
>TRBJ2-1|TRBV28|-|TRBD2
CASSGRARGGEQFF
TGTGCCAGCTCCGGCAGGGCCCGGGGGGGTGAGCAGTTCTTC
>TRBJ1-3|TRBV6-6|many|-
CASSPGISGNTIYF
TGTGCCAGCAGTCCGGGAATCTCTGGAAACACCATATATTTT
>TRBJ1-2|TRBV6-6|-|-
CASSPGPYGYTF
TGTGCCAGCAGTCCCGGGCCATATGGCTACACCTTC
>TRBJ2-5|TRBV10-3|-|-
CAISRGRGDQETQYF
TGTGCCATCAGCCGTGGACGGGGAGATCAAGAGACCCAGTACTTC
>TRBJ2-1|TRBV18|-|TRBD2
CASSPPSGRAWDEQFF
TGTGCCAGCTCACCACCTAGCGGGAGGGCCTGGGATGAGCAGTTCTTC